This T cell receptor (beta chain) was observed in a study of T cell responses to AZD1222 COVID-19 vaccine. The CDR3 contains 14 residues. Unmatched junction bases numbered 6, after V lost 2 bases and J lost 10 bases. Germline CDR1 and CDR2: MNHEY and SMNVEV (reference sequence). The repertoire was sequenced with immunoSEQ multiplex PCR; TCRdb's copy has only in-frame clones and lacks some. The data hold about 130,000 clones, with 80% to 90% observed a single time. The chain recombines TRBV27 with TRBJ2-2, with 8 bases fitting TRBD2. The source was peripheral blood, collected 28 days after the second AZD1222 dose. This sequence originates from an adult who received the AZD1222 COVID-19 vaccine. The CDR3 DNA reads as TGTGCCAGCAGTTTAGCACGACTAGCGCAGGAGCTGTTTTTT. This sequence encodes CASSLARLAQELFF.